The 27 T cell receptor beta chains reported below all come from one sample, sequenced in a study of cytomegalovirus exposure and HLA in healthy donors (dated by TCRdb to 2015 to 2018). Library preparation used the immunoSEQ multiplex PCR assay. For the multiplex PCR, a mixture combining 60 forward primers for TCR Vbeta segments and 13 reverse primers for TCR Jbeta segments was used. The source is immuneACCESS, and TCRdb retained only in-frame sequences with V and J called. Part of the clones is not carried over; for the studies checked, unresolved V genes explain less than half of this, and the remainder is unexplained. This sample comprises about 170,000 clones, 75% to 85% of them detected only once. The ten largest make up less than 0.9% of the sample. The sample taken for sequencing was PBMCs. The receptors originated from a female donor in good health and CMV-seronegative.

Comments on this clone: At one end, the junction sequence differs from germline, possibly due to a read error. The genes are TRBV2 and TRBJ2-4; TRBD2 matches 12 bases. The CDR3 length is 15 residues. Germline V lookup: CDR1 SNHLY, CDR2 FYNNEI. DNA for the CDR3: TGTGCCAGCAGCGGACTAGCGGGAACCAAAAACAGTCAGTACTTC. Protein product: CASSGLAGTKNSQYF.

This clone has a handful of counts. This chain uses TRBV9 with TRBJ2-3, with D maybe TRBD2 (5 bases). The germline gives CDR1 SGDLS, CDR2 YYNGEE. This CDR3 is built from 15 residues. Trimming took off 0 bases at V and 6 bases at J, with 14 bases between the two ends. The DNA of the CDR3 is TGTGCCAGCAGCGTAGGCGGGCAGATTCTTGATACGCAGTATTTT. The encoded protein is CASSVGGQILDTQYF.

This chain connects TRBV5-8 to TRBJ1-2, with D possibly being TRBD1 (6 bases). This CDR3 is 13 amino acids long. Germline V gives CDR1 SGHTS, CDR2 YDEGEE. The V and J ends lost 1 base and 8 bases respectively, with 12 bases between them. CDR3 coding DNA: TGTGCCAGCAGCTTGAGCAGGGGTGGAGGCTACACCTTC. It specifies CASSLSRGGGYTF.

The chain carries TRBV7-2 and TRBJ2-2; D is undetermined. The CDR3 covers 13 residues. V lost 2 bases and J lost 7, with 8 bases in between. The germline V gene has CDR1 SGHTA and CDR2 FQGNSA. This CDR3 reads CASSLHSRGELFF. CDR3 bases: TGTGCCAGCAGCTTACACAGCCGCGGGGAGCTGTTTTTT.

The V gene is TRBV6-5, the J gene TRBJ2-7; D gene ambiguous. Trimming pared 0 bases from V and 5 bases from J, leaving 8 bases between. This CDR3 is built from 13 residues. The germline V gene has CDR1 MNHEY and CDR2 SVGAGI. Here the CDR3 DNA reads TGTGCCAGCAGTTACTCGATAGAAAACGAGCAGTACTTC. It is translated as CASSYSIENEQYF.

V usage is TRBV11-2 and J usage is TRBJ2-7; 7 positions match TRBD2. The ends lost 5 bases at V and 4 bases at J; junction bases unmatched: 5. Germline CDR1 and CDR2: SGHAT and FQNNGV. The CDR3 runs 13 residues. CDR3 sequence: CASSRGLVYEQYF. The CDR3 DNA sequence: TGTGCCAGCAGCCGAGGACTAGTATACGAGCAGTACTTC.

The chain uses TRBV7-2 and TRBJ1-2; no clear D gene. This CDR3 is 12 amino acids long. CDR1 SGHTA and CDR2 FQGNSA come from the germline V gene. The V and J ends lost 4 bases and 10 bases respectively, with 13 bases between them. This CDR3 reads CASSSATSSYTF. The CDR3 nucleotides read TGTGCCAGCAGCTCCGCCACTAGTTCCTACACCTTC.

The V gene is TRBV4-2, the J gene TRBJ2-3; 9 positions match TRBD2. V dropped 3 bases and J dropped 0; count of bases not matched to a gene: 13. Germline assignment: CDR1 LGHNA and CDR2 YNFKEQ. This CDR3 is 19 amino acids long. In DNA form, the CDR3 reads TGTGCCAGCAGCCAGCCCCCTAGCGGGATAGGGTCTAGCACAGATACGCAGTATTTT. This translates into CASSQPPSGIGSSTDTQYF.

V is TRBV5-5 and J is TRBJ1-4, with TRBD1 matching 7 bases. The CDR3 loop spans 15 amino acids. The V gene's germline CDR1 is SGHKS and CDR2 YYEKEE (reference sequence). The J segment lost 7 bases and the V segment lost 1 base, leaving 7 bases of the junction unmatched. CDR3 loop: CASSLIQGGGEKLFF. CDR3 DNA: TGTGCCAGCAGCTTGATTCAGGGGGGAGGTGAAAAACTGTTTTTT.

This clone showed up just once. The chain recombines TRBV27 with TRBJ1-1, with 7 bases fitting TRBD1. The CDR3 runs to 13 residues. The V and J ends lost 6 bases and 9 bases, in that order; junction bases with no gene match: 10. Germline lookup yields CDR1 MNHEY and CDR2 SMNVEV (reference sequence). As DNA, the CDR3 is TGTGCCAGCAGGCCCCCAGGGGGGATACAAGCTTTCTTT. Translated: CASRPPGGIQAFF.

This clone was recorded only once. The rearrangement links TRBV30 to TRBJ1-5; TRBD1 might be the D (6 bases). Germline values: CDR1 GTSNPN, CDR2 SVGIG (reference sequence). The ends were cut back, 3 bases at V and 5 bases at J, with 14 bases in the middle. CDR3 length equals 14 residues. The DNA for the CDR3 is TGTGCCTGGAGCGCGGGGGCCGAGTATCAGCCCCAGCATTTT. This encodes CAWSAGAEYQPQHF.

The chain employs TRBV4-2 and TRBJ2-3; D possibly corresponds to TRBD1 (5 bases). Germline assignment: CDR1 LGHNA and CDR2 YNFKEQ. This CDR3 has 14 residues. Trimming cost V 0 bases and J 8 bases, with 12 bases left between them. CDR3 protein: CASSQEGVALTQYF. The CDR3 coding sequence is TGTGCCAGCAGCCAAGAAGGGGTGGCGCTTACGCAGTATTTT.

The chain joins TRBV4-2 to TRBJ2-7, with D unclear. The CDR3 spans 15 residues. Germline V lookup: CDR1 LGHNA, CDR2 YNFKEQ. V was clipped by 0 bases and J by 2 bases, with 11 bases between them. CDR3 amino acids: CASSQDSTPTYEQYF. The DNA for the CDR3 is TGTGCCAGCAGCCAAGATTCGACACCGACCTACGAGCAGTACTTC.

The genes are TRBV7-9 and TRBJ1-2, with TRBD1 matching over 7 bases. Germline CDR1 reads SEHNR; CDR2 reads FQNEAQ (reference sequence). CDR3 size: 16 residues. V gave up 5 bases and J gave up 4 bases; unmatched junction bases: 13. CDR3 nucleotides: TGTGCCAGCAGCATAGTGACAGGGCGGTTGGGCTATGGCTACACCTTC. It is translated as CASSIVTGRLGYGYTF. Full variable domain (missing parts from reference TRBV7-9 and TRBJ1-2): DTGVSQNPRHKITKRGQNVTFRCDPISEHNRLYWYRQTLGQGPEFLTYFQNEAQLEKSRLLSDRFSAERPKGSFSTLEIQRTEQGDSAMYLCASSIVTGRLGYGYTFGSGTRLTVV.

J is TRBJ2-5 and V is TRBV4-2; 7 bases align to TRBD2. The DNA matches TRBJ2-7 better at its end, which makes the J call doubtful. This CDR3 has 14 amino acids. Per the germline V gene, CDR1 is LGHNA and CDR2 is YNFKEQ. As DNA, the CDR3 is TGTGCCAGCAGCCAGGGGCGGGGGACCTACGAGCAGTACTTC. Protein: CASSQGRGTYEQYF.

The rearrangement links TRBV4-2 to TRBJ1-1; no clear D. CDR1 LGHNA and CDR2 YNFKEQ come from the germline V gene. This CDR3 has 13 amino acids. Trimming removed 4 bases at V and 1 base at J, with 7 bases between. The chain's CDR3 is CASSRAGNTEAFF. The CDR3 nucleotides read TGTGCCAGCAGCCGAGCAGGGAACACTGAAGCTTTCTTT.

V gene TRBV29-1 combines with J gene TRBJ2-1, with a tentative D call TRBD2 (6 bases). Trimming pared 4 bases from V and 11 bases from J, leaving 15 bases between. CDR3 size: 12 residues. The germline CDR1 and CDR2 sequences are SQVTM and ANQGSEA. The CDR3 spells CSVGGGRIKQFF. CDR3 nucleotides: TGCAGCGTTGGGGGAGGAAGAATAAAGCAGTTCTTC.

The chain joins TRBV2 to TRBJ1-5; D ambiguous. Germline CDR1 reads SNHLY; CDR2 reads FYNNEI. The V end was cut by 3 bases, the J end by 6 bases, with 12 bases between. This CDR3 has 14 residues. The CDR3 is CASSDTSPSQPQHF. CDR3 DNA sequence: TGTGCCAGCAGTGATACAAGTCCCAGTCAGCCCCAGCATTTT.

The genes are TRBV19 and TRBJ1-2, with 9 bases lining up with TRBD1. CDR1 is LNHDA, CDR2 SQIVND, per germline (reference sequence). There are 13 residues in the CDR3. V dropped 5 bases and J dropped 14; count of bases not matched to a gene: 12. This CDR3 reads CASSASHWTGVTF. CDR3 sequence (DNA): TGTGCCAGTAGTGCCTCTCATTGGACAGGGGTTACCTTC.

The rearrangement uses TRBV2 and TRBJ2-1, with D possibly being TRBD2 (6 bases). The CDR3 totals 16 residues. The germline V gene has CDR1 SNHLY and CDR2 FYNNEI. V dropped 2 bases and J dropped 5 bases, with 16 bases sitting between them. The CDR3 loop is CASSEPPTRVHNEQFF. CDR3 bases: TGTGCCAGCAGTGAACCCCCGACTAGGGTTCACAATGAGCAGTTCTTC. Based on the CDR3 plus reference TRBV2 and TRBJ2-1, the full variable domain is EPEVTQTPSHQVTQMGQEVILRCVPISNHLYFYWYRQILGQKVEFLVSFYNNEISEKSEIFDDQFSVERPDGSNFTLKIRSTKLEDSAMYFCASSEPPTRVHNEQFFGPGTRLTVL.

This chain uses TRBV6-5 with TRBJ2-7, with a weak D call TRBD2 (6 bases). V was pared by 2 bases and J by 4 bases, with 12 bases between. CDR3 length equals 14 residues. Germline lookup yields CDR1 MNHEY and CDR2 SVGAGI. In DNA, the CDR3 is TGTGCCAGCAGTTACGGGCCGGGAGCATACGAGCAGTACTTC. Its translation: CASSYGPGAYEQYF.

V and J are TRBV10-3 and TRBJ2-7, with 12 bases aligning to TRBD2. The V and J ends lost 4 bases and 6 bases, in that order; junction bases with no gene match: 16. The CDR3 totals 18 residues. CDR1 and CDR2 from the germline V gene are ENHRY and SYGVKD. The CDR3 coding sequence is TGTGCCATCAGTGCAGCTGCGGGGCTAGCGGGGGGGCCAGTCGAGCAGTACTTC. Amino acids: CAISAAAGLAGGPVEQYF.

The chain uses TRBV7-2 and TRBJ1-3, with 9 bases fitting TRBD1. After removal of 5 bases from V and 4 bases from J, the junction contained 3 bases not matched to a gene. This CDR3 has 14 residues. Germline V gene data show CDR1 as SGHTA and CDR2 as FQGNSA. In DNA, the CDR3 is TGTGCCAGCAGCAGAGGGACAGGGGGAAACACCATATATTTT. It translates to CASSRGTGGNTIYF.

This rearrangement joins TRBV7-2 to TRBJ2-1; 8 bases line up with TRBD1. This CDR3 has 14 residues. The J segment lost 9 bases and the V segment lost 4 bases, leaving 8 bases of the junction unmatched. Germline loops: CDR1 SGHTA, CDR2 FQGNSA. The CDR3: CASSSYGQGGEQFF. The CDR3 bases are TGTGCCAGCAGCTCCTACGGACAGGGTGGTGAGCAGTTCTTC.

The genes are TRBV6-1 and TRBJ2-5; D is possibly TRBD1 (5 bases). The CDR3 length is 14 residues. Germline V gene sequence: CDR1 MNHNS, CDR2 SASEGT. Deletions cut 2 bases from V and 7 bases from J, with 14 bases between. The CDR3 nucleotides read TGTGCCAGCAGTGAATCGCCGGTCAGGGCGACCCAGTACTTC. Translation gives CASSESPVRATQYF.

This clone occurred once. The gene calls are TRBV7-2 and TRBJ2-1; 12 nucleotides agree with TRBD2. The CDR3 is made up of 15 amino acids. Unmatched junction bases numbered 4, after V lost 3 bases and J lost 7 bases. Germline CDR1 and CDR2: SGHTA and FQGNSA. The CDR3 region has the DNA TGTGCCAGCAGCTTGACTAGCGGGAGATTGAATGAGCAGTTCTTC. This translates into CASSLTSGRLNEQFF.

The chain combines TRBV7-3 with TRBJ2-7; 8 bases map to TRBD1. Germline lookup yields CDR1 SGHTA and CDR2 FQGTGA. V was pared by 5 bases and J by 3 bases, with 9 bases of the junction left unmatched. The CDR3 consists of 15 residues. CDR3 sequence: CASSPPGQAFYEQYF. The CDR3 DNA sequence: TGTGCCAGCAGCCCTCCGGGACAGGCCTTCTACGAGCAGTACTTC.